These 18 T cell receptor beta chains originate from one sample sequenced in a study of Graves' ophthalmopathy and Graves' hyperthyroidism (dated by TCRdb to between 2017 and 2018). The reads were generated on an Illumina HiSeq 2000. TCR beta CDR3 regions were amplified from RNA transcripts for repertoire sequencing. The first round of RT-PCR was done with HTBI primers and the Qiagen OneStep RT-PCR kit, and was followed by a second round of multiplex PCR, then size selection and purification. TCRdb reworked the public reads: Q25 trimming with fastp, MiXCR clone assembly, productive beta chains retained. Identical CDR3 protein sequences are pooled into one entry, listed with their most common genes and DNA. The sample has some 350,000 distinct CDR3 sequences on record, 17% of them singletons. The ten largest clones take up roughly 2.3% of the sample. Sequenced input: peripheral blood. The receptors shown here come from an adult woman with stable Graves' hyperthyroidism.

This clonotype was detected ten times or more. This chain connects TRBV30 to TRBJ1-2, with no clear D. The CDR3 runs to 12 residues. Germline-derived CDR1 and CDR2 are GTSNPN and SVGIG (reference sequence). With 8 bases removed from V and 4 bases from J, the gap between germline ends came to 14 bases. CDR3 sequence reads: CAQWANPYGYTF. CDR3 sequence (DNA): TGTGCCCAATGGGCCAACCCCTATGGCTACACCTTC.

This clonotype was seen repeatedly, ten times or more. This chain uses TRBV12-3 or TRBV12-4 with TRBJ1-1; TRBD1 matches at 9 bases. This CDR3 is built from 16 residues. V shed 5 bases, J shed 4 bases, and the junction held 11 bases outside the gene matches. In nucleotides, the CDR3 is TGTGCCAGCAGTGTTAACAGGGGGCGTGATGTCACTGAAGCTTTCTTT. It specifies CASSVNRGRDVTEAFF.

V usage is TRBV3-1 and J usage is TRBJ1-5, with no clear D. This CDR3 region has 14 residues. Germline CDR1 LGHDT, CDR2 YNNKEL (reference sequence). Trimming took 1 base from V and 7 from J, leaving 11 bases between them. CDR3 DNA sequence: TGTGCCAGCAGCCAAGCTTCTATGGGCCAGCCCCAGCATTTT. Encoded protein: CASSQASMGQPQHF.

This clonotype was seen many times. The chain recombines TRBV28 with TRBJ1-3; TRBD1 matches 9 bases. This CDR3 has 15 amino acids. The junction had 6 bases not matched to a gene; V was cut back by 5 bases and J by 4 bases. In germline, CDR1 is MDHEN, CDR2 SYDVKM. The CDR3 sequence: CASSLTGGAGNTIYF. CDR3 sequence (DNA): TGTGCCAGCAGTCTAACAGGGGGCGCGGGAAACACCATATATTTT.

This clonotype was seen ten or more times. This chain joins TRBV9 and TRBJ1-1; TRBD1 agrees at 8 bases. J gave up 6 bases and V 3 bases, and 7 bases lay outside the gene matches. This CDR3 has 14 residues. Germline V lookup: CDR1 SGDLS, CDR2 YYNGEE. CDR3 coding DNA: TGTGCCAGCAGCGCGGGCAGGGGGCCTGCTGAAGCTTTCTTT. This sequence encodes CASSAGRGPAEAFF.

This clonotype was recorded many times. V is TRBV9 and J is TRBJ2-7; no definite D call. Germline V lookup: CDR1 SGDLS, CDR2 YYNGEE. The ends were cut back, 0 bases at V and 0 bases at J, with 10 bases in the middle. The CDR3 spans 15 residues. CDR3 loop: CASSVEIRDSYEQYF. CDR3 sequence (DNA): TGTGCCAGCAGCGTAGAGATCCGTGACTCCTACGAGCAGTACTTC.

The genes are TRBV7-2 and TRBJ2-7, with a tentative D call TRBD2 (6 bases). The CDR3 totals 16 residues. CDR1 and CDR2 from the germline V gene are SGHTA and FQGNSA. The ends were cut back, 0 bases at V and 4 bases at J, with 16 bases in the middle. CDR3 in amino acids: CASSLALAGSVYEQYF. CDR3 DNA sequence: TGTGCCAGCAGCTTAGCCCTGGCGGGATCAGTTTACGAGCAGTACTTC.

The table lists this clonotype with many counts. This chain joins TRBV19 and TRBJ1-5; D is unresolved. Germline-derived CDR1 and CDR2 are LNHDA and SQIVND (reference sequence). The CDR3 covers 13 residues. V was shortened by 5 bases and J by 3 bases, with 8 bases between the two germline ends. CDR3 region: CASSWWINQPQHF. In DNA, the CDR3 is TGTGCCAGTAGTTGGTGGATCAATCAGCCCCAGCATTTT.

This clonotype was detected ten times or more. The CDR3 reads CASSPRFPQAFF. The CDR3 region has the DNA TGTGCCAGCAGTCCAAGATTCCCCCAGGCTTTCTTT. The chain couples TRBV12-3 or TRBV12-4 to TRBJ1-1; D is unclear. The CDR3 length is 12 residues. Trimming cost V 5 bases and J 11 bases, with 15 bases left between them.

This clonotype has a count of ten or more. The V gene is TRBV9, the J gene TRBJ2-7, with TRBD2 matching 8 bases. V lost 1 base and J lost 6; bases outside the gene matches: 12. Germline lookup yields CDR1 SGDLS and CDR2 YYNGEE. This CDR3 contains 16 residues. The CDR3 protein is CASSVSYGAGVPEQYF. The CDR3 bases are TGTGCCAGCAGCGTATCCTACGGAGCGGGAGTCCCCGAGCAGTACTTC.

This rearrangement joins TRBV27 to TRBJ1-1; 9 positions agree with TRBD1. The CDR3 totals 13 residues. With 8 bases clipped from V and 4 bases from J, the junction kept 5 bases outside the gene matches. The germline V gene has CDR1 MNHEY and CDR2 SMNVEV (reference sequence). The CDR3 is CASWTGARTEAFF. The CDR3 DNA is TGTGCCAGCTGGACAGGGGCGCGCACTGAAGCTTTCTTT.

The chain combines TRBV7-2 with TRBJ1-6; D remains ambiguous. The CDR3 loop spans 13 amino acids. The germline V gene encodes CDR1 SGHTA and CDR2 FQGNSA. With 3 bases removed from V and 9 bases from J, the gap between germline ends came to 9 bases. The CDR3 is CASSLLEGSPLHF. CDR3 nucleotide sequence: TGTGCCAGCAGCTTGCTAGAAGGTTCACCCCTCCACTTT.

This chain uses TRBV4-1 with TRBJ1-2; D uncertain. The CDR3 has 15 residues. V lost 0 bases to trimming and J lost 8 bases, with 16 bases between them. Germline CDR1 reads MGHRA; CDR2 reads YSYEKL. The DNA for the CDR3 is TGCGCCAGCAGCCAAGATCGGCACCCCGACGGGGGCTACACCTTC. Translation gives CASSQDRHPDGGYTF.

In its sample, this clonotype was seen once. The chain uses TRBV6-1 and TRBJ1-2, with D tentatively TRBD1 (6 bases). The CDR3 is 13 residues long. Germline CDR1 and CDR2: MNHNS and SASEGT. Deletions cut 7 bases from V and 4 bases from J, with 13 bases between. In nucleotides, the CDR3 is TGTGCCAGCACCACGGGGGGCACCTATGGCTACACCTTC. Amino acid sequence: CASTTGGTYGYTF.

This clonotype came up many times. The chain carries TRBV6-5 and TRBJ1-1; D unclear. The V end lost 4 bases, the J end lost 4 bases, and 13 bases lay between the germline ends. The length of the CDR3 is 14 residues. In germline, CDR1 is MNHEY, CDR2 SVGAGI. DNA of the CDR3: TGTGCCAGCAGTTCCGTCGGGTCCGGCACTGAAGCTTTCTTT. Residues: CASSSVGSGTEAFF.

Ten or more counts support this clonotype. V is TRBV4-3 and J is TRBJ1-1; D ambiguous. The CDR3 has 16 residues. CDR1 is LGHNA and CDR2 is YSLEER in the germline V gene. Between the trimmed V and J ends, which lost 0 bases and 4 bases, there was a span of 15 bases. The CDR3 DNA follows: TGCGCCAGCAGCCAAGATAAAGTCGTGCACAGCACTGAAGCTTTCTTT. Encoded protein: CASSQDKVVHSTEAFF.

This clonotype was found many times. The V and J genes are TRBV19 and TRBJ1-1; possibly TRBD1 for D (6 bases). Trimming pared 6 bases from V and 6 bases from J, leaving 17 bases between. Germline V lookup: CDR1 LNHDA, CDR2 SQIVND (reference sequence). The CDR3 spans 14 residues. The CDR3 reads CASRSQGELSEAFF. CDR3 nucleotide sequence: TGTGCCAGTAGGTCACAGGGAGAGTTGTCTGAAGCTTTCTTT.

There are many counts of this clonotype. This chain uses TRBV6-5 with TRBJ2-7; 15 bases are a match to TRBD2. CDR3 length: 17 amino acids. With 4 bases clipped from V and 4 bases from J, the junction kept 8 bases outside the gene matches. CDR1 is MNHEY, CDR2 SVGAGI, per germline. CDR3 coding DNA: TGTGCCAGCAGTTCCCAGGGGGGACTAGCGGGAGGTTACGAGCAGTACTTC. As protein: CASSSQGGLAGGYEQYF.